One TCR beta chain is described in this entry. This record comes from a study of Tregs in tolerant kidney transplant recipients. Only in-frame clones appear in the TCRdb table, and some are missing; sequencing was by immunoSEQ multiplex PCR. Of roughly 52,000 clones in the sample, 91% were seen once. Mixed chimerism was transient after nonmyeloablative marrow transplants from related graft donors. The source of this sequence is a human patient who received a combined kidney and bone marrow transplant. Some T cells may be graft donor cells. The sequences come from CD8+ T cells from blood (PBMCs), collected 24 months after the transplant.

In DNA form, the CDR3 reads TGTGCCAGCTCACCATTCTACCCTCGGTCACCCCTCCACTTT. Its protein is CASSPFYPRSPLHF. V usage is TRBV18 and J usage is TRBJ1-6, with unresolved D. Trimming shortened V by 2 bases and J by 10 bases, and 12 bases separated the two germline ends. Looked up from germline, CDR1 is KGHSH and CDR2 is LQKENI. This CDR3 is built from 14 residues.